This T cell receptor (beta chain) was observed in a study of T cell changes during pregnancy in multiple sclerosis (dated by TCRdb to the late 2010s). With regard to the full study: In women with multiple sclerosis, the researchers looked at how the T cell repertoire shifted as pregnancy progressed.

The sample holds one count of this clone. Its binding antigen is unknown. Qualities for individual bases were not recorded, and no much larger clone is one base off. As encoded in the germline V gene, CDR1 is MNHEY while CDR2 is SVGAGI. CDR3 length: 15 amino acids, cysteine to phenylalanine. Just the 45-base CDR3 DNA is kept, in frame starting at base 1. The V end loses 0 bases and the J end loses 5 bases, and a stretch of 13 bases separates them. The library was obtained by the immunoSEQ multiplex PCR assay. TCRdb holds this immuneACCESS table with in-frame rearrangements only. Some clones are missing; in checked studies, unresolved V genes explain under half, and the rest has no known cause. Here the sample has some 58,000 clones; 90% to 97% occur a single time. The top ten constitute 2.5% of the sample.

The clonotype comes from a female donor with multiple sclerosis, enrolled in a pregnancy study. The sequence is built from TRBV6-5 and TRBJ2-5; TRBD1 could be the D gene, as 6 bases match. This specimen consisted of CD8+ T cells from peripheral blood mononuclear cells, obtained after pregnancy. The CDR3 sequence is CASSYSPGVGETQYF. The DNA reads TGTGCCAGCAGTTACTCGCCAGGGGTGGGGGAGACCCAGTACTTC.